These T cell receptor beta chains were read from a single sample in a study of blood T cells in healthy people across ages. TCRdb recomputed calls from the 5' RACE reads with MiXCR, one row per CDR3 protein. The sample includes approximately 670,000 distinct CDR3 sequences, around 43% of them seen just once. Sequences were obtained from blood. All receptors derive from a man aged 80 or over in good health. Both conserved end residues are part of each CDR3. Each record gives: CDR3 protein, CDR3 DNA, CDR3 length, V gene, clone size, D gene, J gene. The D gene is left open where the match is weak. Some rows mark clone size as missing; the rest say once, few, many or name a class of expanded clone.

cdr3_aa: CASSQGHITDTQYF
cdr3_nt: TGTGCCAGCAGCCAGGGGCATATCACAGATACGCAGTATTTT
cdr3_length: 14
v_call: TRBV6-2/TRBV6-3
clone_size: many
d_call: .
j_call: TRBJ2-3

cdr3_aa: CASSMDPSYNEQYF
cdr3_nt: TGTGCCAGCAGTATGGACCCCTCCTACAATGAGCAGTACTTC
cdr3_length: 14
v_call: TRBV6-5
clone_size: .
d_call: .
j_call: TRBJ2-7

cdr3_aa: CATSRGTGGYYEQYF
cdr3_nt: TGTGCCACCAGCAGGGGGACAGGGGGTTACTACGAGCAGTACTTC
cdr3_length: 15
v_call: TRBV15
clone_size: few
d_call: TRBD1
j_call: TRBJ2-7

cdr3_aa: CASSFPSSGGAPGELFF
cdr3_nt: TGTGCCAGCAGTTTCCCCTCTAGCGGGGGGGCCCCCGGGGAGCTGTTTTTT
cdr3_length: 17
v_call: TRBV6-6
clone_size: .
d_call: TRBD2
j_call: TRBJ2-2

cdr3_aa: CATSRTDYGYTF
cdr3_nt: TGTGCCACCAGCAGAACTGACTATGGCTACACCTTC
cdr3_length: 12
v_call: TRBV15
clone_size: .
d_call: .
j_call: TRBJ1-2

cdr3_aa: CASKQGSHEQYF
cdr3_nt: TGTGCCAGTAAACAGGGGAGCCACGAGCAGTACTTC
cdr3_length: 12
v_call: TRBV28
clone_size: .
d_call: TRBD1
j_call: TRBJ2-7

cdr3_aa: CSVQEGSYTF
cdr3_nt: TGCAGCGTTCAAGAGGGTAGCTACACCTTC
cdr3_length: 10
v_call: TRBV29-1
clone_size: few
d_call: .
j_call: TRBJ1-2

cdr3_aa: CASGYRGTRETQYF
cdr3_nt: TGTGCCAGCGGCTACCGGGGGACTAGGGAGACCCAGTACTTC
cdr3_length: 14
v_call: TRBV13
clone_size: .
d_call: TRBD2
j_call: TRBJ2-5

cdr3_aa: CASNRQGNQPQHF
cdr3_nt: TGTGCCAGCAACCGACAGGGGAATCAGCCCCAGCATTTT
cdr3_length: 13
v_call: TRBV6-2/TRBV6-3
clone_size: few
d_call: TRBD1
j_call: TRBJ1-5

cdr3_aa: CASSSGQGIAYNEQFF
cdr3_nt: TGTGCCAGCAGCTCCGGACAGGGAATAGCCTACAATGAGCAGTTCTTC
cdr3_length: 16
v_call: TRBV7-9
clone_size: .
d_call: TRBD1
j_call: TRBJ2-1

cdr3_aa: CASSQVAVRGSPSYEQYF
cdr3_nt: TGTGCCAGCAGCCAAGTTGCGGTACGAGGCTCACCCTCCTACGAGCAGTACTTC
cdr3_length: 18
v_call: TRBV4-2
clone_size: few
d_call: .
j_call: TRBJ2-7

cdr3_aa: CASSLDGQGNTGELFF
cdr3_nt: TGTGCCAGCAGCTTAGATGGACAGGGGAACACCGGGGAGCTGTTTTTT
cdr3_length: 16
v_call: TRBV11-3
clone_size: .
d_call: TRBD1
j_call: TRBJ2-2

cdr3_aa: CASSVPSGGSPNEQFF
cdr3_nt: TGTGCCAGCAGTGTGCCTAGCGGGGGGTCCCCCAATGAGCAGTTCTTC
cdr3_length: 16
v_call: TRBV6-1
clone_size: .
d_call: TRBD2
j_call: TRBJ2-1

cdr3_aa: CASSYSWTGVGYTF
cdr3_nt: TGTGCCAGCAGTTACTCGTGGACAGGGGTAGGCTACACCTTC
cdr3_length: 14
v_call: TRBV6-5
clone_size: .
d_call: TRBD1
j_call: TRBJ1-2

cdr3_aa: CASSFGPGLAGGPFEQFF
cdr3_nt: TGTGCCAGCAGTTTTGGACCGGGACTAGCGGGAGGGCCCTTTGAGCAGTTCTTC
cdr3_length: 18
v_call: TRBV27
clone_size: .
d_call: TRBD2
j_call: TRBJ2-1

cdr3_aa: CASSPGADYYNEQFF
cdr3_nt: TGTGCCAGCAGTCCCGGGGCGGACTACTACAATGAGCAGTTCTTC
cdr3_length: 15
v_call: TRBV6-2/TRBV6-3
clone_size: .
d_call: .
j_call: TRBJ2-1

cdr3_aa: CSVDGGLAGDDYEQYF
cdr3_nt: TGCAGCGTTGATGGGGGACTAGCGGGGGATGACTACGAGCAGTACTTC
cdr3_length: 16
v_call: TRBV29-1
clone_size: .
d_call: TRBD2
j_call: TRBJ2-7

cdr3_aa: CASSPGQAQRYGYTF
cdr3_nt: TGTGCCAGCAGCCCTGGACAGGCGCAACGGTATGGCTACACCTTC
cdr3_length: 15
v_call: TRBV7-2
clone_size: .
d_call: TRBD1
j_call: TRBJ1-2

cdr3_aa: CASRRQNTEAFF
cdr3_nt: TGTGCCAGCCGAAGGCAGAACACTGAAGCTTTCTTT
cdr3_length: 12
v_call: TRBV6-2/TRBV6-3
clone_size: few
d_call: .
j_call: TRBJ1-1

cdr3_aa: CASSPQGRANNEQYF
cdr3_nt: TGTGCCAGCTCACCACAAGGACGAGCAAACAATGAGCAGTACTTC
cdr3_length: 15
v_call: TRBV18
clone_size: .
d_call: .
j_call: TRBJ2-5

cdr3_aa: CASSSYQPGYNEQFF
cdr3_nt: TGTGCCAGCAGCTCCTATCAGCCAGGGTACAATGAGCAGTTCTTC
cdr3_length: 15
v_call: TRBV7-2
clone_size: .
d_call: .
j_call: TRBJ2-1

cdr3_aa: CASKPSETEPYEQYF
cdr3_nt: TGTGCCAGCAAACCCTCCGAGACAGAACCCTACGAGCAGTACTTC
cdr3_length: 15
v_call: TRBV27
clone_size: many
d_call: .
j_call: TRBJ2-7

cdr3_aa: CSATGLAGGREFF
cdr3_nt: TGCAGTGCCACGGGACTAGCGGGAGGCAGAGAGTTCTTC
cdr3_length: 13
v_call: TRBV20-1
clone_size: .
d_call: TRBD2
j_call: TRBJ2-1

cdr3_aa: CASSPTSRQAFNYEQYF
cdr3_nt: TGTGCCAGCAGTCCCACAAGCCGACAGGCCTTCAACTACGAGCAGTACTTC
cdr3_length: 17
v_call: TRBV28
clone_size: few
d_call: .
j_call: TRBJ2-7

cdr3_aa: CASSGDRVYEQYF
cdr3_nt: TGCGCCAGCAGCGGGGACAGAGTCTACGAGCAGTACTTC
cdr3_length: 13
v_call: TRBV5-1
clone_size: few
d_call: TRBD1
j_call: TRBJ2-7

cdr3_aa: CAWSAGGREQFF
cdr3_nt: TGTGCCTGGAGTGCAGGAGGGCGTGAGCAGTTCTTC
cdr3_length: 12
v_call: TRBV30
clone_size: few
d_call: .
j_call: TRBJ2-1

cdr3_aa: CSASNRPGATNEKLFF
cdr3_nt: TGCAGTGCTAGTAACAGACCCGGTGCAACTAATGAAAAACTGTTTTTT
cdr3_length: 16
v_call: TRBV20-1
clone_size: few
d_call: .
j_call: TRBJ1-4

cdr3_aa: CASSEGQSNSPLHF
cdr3_nt: TGTGCCAGCAGTGAGGGACAGAGCAATTCACCCCTCCACTTT
cdr3_length: 14
v_call: TRBV2
clone_size: .
d_call: TRBD1
j_call: TRBJ1-6

cdr3_aa: CASSYDGGPAPTDTQYF
cdr3_nt: TGTGCCAGCAGTTATGATGGGGGCCCGGCCCCCACAGATACGCAGTATTTT
cdr3_length: 17
v_call: TRBV12-3/TRBV12-4
clone_size: .
d_call: .
j_call: TRBJ2-3

cdr3_aa: CASSLIPSGFSYNEQYF
cdr3_nt: TGTGCCAGCAGTTTAATTCCTAGCGGGTTCTCCTACAATGAGCAGTACTTC
cdr3_length: 17
v_call: TRBV28
clone_size: .
d_call: TRBD2
j_call: TRBJ2-7

cdr3_aa: CASRPGQGFTGELFF
cdr3_nt: TGTGCCAGCCGACCGGGACAGGGGTTTACCGGGGAGCTGTTTTTT
cdr3_length: 15
v_call: TRBV6-4
clone_size: .
d_call: TRBD1
j_call: TRBJ2-2

cdr3_aa: CAIKPWVSGANVLTF
cdr3_nt: TGTGCCATCAAACCTTGGGTCTCGGGGGCCAACGTCCTGACTTTC
cdr3_length: 15
v_call: TRBV10-3
clone_size: .
d_call: .
j_call: TRBJ2-6

cdr3_aa: CASSKGAGTVSYNEQFF
cdr3_nt: TGTGCCAGCAGTAAGGGTGCCGGGACAGTCTCCTACAATGAGCAGTTCTTC
cdr3_length: 17
v_call: TRBV6-6
clone_size: .
d_call: TRBD1
j_call: TRBJ2-1

cdr3_aa: CASRSQGASKEQFF
cdr3_nt: TGTGCCAGCAGGTCCCAGGGTGCATCCAAGGAGCAGTTCTTC
cdr3_length: 14
v_call: TRBV2
clone_size: .
d_call: .
j_call: TRBJ2-1

cdr3_aa: CASSYTTGGLEQFF
cdr3_nt: TGTGCCAGCAGTTATACTACCGGAGGGCTTGAGCAGTTCTTC
cdr3_length: 14
v_call: TRBV6-5
clone_size: .
d_call: .
j_call: TRBJ2-1

cdr3_aa: CASSQAIGGRVADTQYF
cdr3_nt: TGTGCCAGCAGCCAAGCTATAGGTGGCAGGGTGGCAGATACGCAGTATTTT
cdr3_length: 17
v_call: TRBV3-1
clone_size: few
d_call: .
j_call: TRBJ2-3

cdr3_aa: CASSPYTGGRSYNEQFF
cdr3_nt: TGTGCCAGCAGCCCCTATACGGGGGGCCGCTCCTACAATGAGCAGTTCTTC
cdr3_length: 17
v_call: TRBV7-2
clone_size: .
d_call: .
j_call: TRBJ2-1

cdr3_aa: CASSRGQGMPYEQYF
cdr3_nt: TGTGCCAGCAGCCGGGGACAGGGGATGCCCTACGAGCAGTACTTC
cdr3_length: 15
v_call: TRBV6-2/TRBV6-3
clone_size: .
d_call: TRBD1
j_call: TRBJ2-7

cdr3_aa: CASSSIQTDYNEQFF
cdr3_nt: TGCGCCAGCAGTTCGATCCAGACAGACTACAATGAGCAGTTCTTC
cdr3_length: 15
v_call: TRBV5-1
clone_size: few
d_call: .
j_call: TRBJ2-1

cdr3_aa: CASLLAGGPDEQYF
cdr3_nt: TGTGCCAGCTTACTAGCGGGAGGGCCTGACGAGCAGTACTTC
cdr3_length: 14
v_call: TRBV28
clone_size: few
d_call: TRBD2
j_call: TRBJ2-7

cdr3_aa: CASSEPSTGAADTQYF
cdr3_nt: TGCGCCAGCAGTGAGCCTAGTACAGGGGCGGCCGATACGCAGTATTTT
cdr3_length: 16
v_call: TRBV10-1
clone_size: .
d_call: TRBD1
j_call: TRBJ2-3

cdr3_aa: CASSYPYLAGVHEQYF
cdr3_nt: TGTGCCAGCAGTTACCCATACCTAGCGGGAGTTCACGAGCAGTACTTC
cdr3_length: 16
v_call: TRBV6-2/TRBV6-3
clone_size: .
d_call: TRBD2
j_call: TRBJ2-7

cdr3_aa: CASVGPSTDTQYF
cdr3_nt: TGTGCCAGCGTCGGGCCTAGCACAGATACGCAGTATTTT
cdr3_length: 13
v_call: TRBV2
clone_size: .
d_call: .
j_call: TRBJ2-3

cdr3_aa: CSARDRQGPDTQYF
cdr3_nt: TGCAGTGCTAGAGATCGGCAGGGACCCGATACGCAGTATTTT
cdr3_length: 14
v_call: TRBV20-1
clone_size: .
d_call: .
j_call: TRBJ2-3

cdr3_aa: CASSLALVGPQNTQYF
cdr3_nt: TGCGCCAGCAGCTTGGCCTTAGTAGGGCCCCAGAATACGCAGTATTTT
cdr3_length: 16
v_call: TRBV5-1
clone_size: few
d_call: .
j_call: TRBJ2-3

cdr3_aa: CASSATRVPDTQYF
cdr3_nt: TGTGCCAGCAGCGCAACCAGGGTCCCAGATACGCAGTATTTT
cdr3_length: 14
v_call: TRBV9
clone_size: few
d_call: .
j_call: TRBJ2-3

cdr3_aa: CASSLLGLAGDVSYNEQFF
cdr3_nt: TGTGCCAGCAGCTTATTGGGACTAGCGGGGGATGTCTCCTACAATGAGCAGTTCTTC
cdr3_length: 19
v_call: TRBV11-2
clone_size: .
d_call: TRBD2
j_call: TRBJ2-1

cdr3_aa: CASSLEYGYTF
cdr3_nt: TGTGCCAGCAGCTTGGAATATGGCTACACCTTC
cdr3_length: 11
v_call: TRBV7-9
clone_size: .
d_call: .
j_call: TRBJ1-2

cdr3_aa: CASSNRALPDTQYF
cdr3_nt: TGTGCCAGCAGTAACAGGGCCCTCCCAGATACGCAGTATTTT
cdr3_length: 14
v_call: TRBV6-1
clone_size: .
d_call: .
j_call: TRBJ2-3

cdr3_aa: CASSLRDTRGSPLHF
cdr3_nt: TGTGCCAGCAGCTTAAGGGACACAAGAGGATCACCCCTCCACTTT
cdr3_length: 15
v_call: TRBV7-9
clone_size: .
d_call: .
j_call: TRBJ1-6

cdr3_aa: CASRGFNSPLHF
cdr3_nt: TGTGCCAGCAGGGGTTTTAATTCACCCCTCCACTTT
cdr3_length: 12
v_call: TRBV2
clone_size: .
d_call: .
j_call: TRBJ1-6

cdr3_aa: CASRGGPEYEQYF
cdr3_nt: TGTGCCAGCCGGGGAGGCCCAGAATACGAGCAGTACTTC
cdr3_length: 13
v_call: TRBV12-3/TRBV12-4
clone_size: .
d_call: .
j_call: TRBJ2-7

cdr3_aa: CASRTPGQPQHF
cdr3_nt: TGTGCCAGCAGAACGCCCGGTCAGCCCCAGCATTTT
cdr3_length: 12
v_call: TRBV7-8
clone_size: .
d_call: .
j_call: TRBJ1-5

cdr3_aa: CASTKLAVYNEQFF
cdr3_nt: TGTGCCAGCACAAAACTAGCGGTTTACAATGAGCAGTTCTTC
cdr3_length: 14
v_call: TRBV28
clone_size: many
d_call: TRBD2
j_call: TRBJ2-1

cdr3_aa: CASRPRPETGRQFF
cdr3_nt: TGTGCCAGCAGACCTCGACCAGAGACCGGGCGGCAGTTCTTC
cdr3_length: 14
v_call: TRBV6-1
clone_size: .
d_call: .
j_call: TRBJ2-1

cdr3_aa: CASSLFQGQETQYF
cdr3_nt: TGTGCCAGCAGCCTTTTCCAGGGACAAGAGACCCAGTACTTC
cdr3_length: 14
v_call: TRBV6-2/TRBV6-3
clone_size: few
d_call: .
j_call: TRBJ2-5